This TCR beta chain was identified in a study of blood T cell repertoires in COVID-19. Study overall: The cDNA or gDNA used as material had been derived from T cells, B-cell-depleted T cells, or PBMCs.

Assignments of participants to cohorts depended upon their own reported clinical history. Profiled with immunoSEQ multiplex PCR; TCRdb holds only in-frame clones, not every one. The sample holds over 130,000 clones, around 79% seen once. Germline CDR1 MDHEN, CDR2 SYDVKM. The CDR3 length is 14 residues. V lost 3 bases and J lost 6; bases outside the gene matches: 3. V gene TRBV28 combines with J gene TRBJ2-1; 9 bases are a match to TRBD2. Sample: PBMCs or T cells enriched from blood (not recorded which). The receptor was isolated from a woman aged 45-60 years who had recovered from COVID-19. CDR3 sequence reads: CASSFPSGVNEQFF. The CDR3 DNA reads TGTGCCAGCAGTTTCCCTAGCGGGGTCAATGAGCAGTTCTTC.